The clone carrying this T cell receptor (beta chain) has just a few counts. What it binds is unknown. CDR1 and CDR2 from the germline V gene are DFQATT and SNEGSKA (reference sequence). This CDR3 region has 13 residues. Trimming took 6 bases from V and 3 from J, leaving 11 bases between them. Each CDR3 protein is one row after TCRdb ran MiXCR on the 5' RACE reads. The sample carries about 47,000 distinct CDR3 sequences, around 26% recorded once. Study-level points and caveats: Tumor memory CD4+ T cell TCR gene usage clustered with blood and lymph node memory CD4+ cells and lymph node naive CD4+ cells.

The rearrangement joins TRBV20-1 to TRBJ1-4, with a possible D match to TRBD1 (5 bases). The sequencing sample was made of naive CD4+ T cells sorted from blood. The subset denotes: naive CD4+ T cells, CD4+CD45RA+CD25-. The TCR originated in a female donor with breast cancer. CDR3 amino acids: CSAQGPPNEKLFF. For the CDR3, the DNA is TGCAGTGCCCAGGGACCTCCTAATGAAAAACTGTTTTTT.